This T cell receptor beta chain was sequenced for a study of beta chain features in type 1 diabetes. Germline-derived CDR1 and CDR2 are SGHVS and FQNEAQ. V was pared by 3 bases and J by 3 bases, with 0 bases between. This CDR3 has 11 amino acids. cDNA synthesis used the whole RNA isolate, giving expressed TCRB sequences. Generated by immunoSEQ multiplex PCR, the TCRdb table keeps only in-frame clones and is missing some. The data contain approximately 730,000 clones, roughly an eighth of them singletons. Study findings and constraints: All four CD4+ subsets from Type 1 diabetes patients carried moderately but significantly shorter TCRB CDR3s.

On this clone: Its antigen is unidentified. A much larger clone sits a single nucleotide away, making a read error possible. This specimen includes other DNA sequences encoding the same CDR3.

The sample was naive CD4+ T cells from blood. The chain couples TRBV7-8 to TRBJ2-1; no clear D gene. The sequence was collected from a man between 18 and 29 years old with type 1 diabetes. The CDR3 protein is CASSFYNEQFF. For the CDR3, the DNA is TGTGCCAGCAGCTTCTACAATGAGCAGTTCTTC. The whole variable domain, filled in from reference TRBV7-8 and TRBJ2-1, reads GAGVSQSPRYKVAKRGQDVALRCDPISGHVSLFWYQQALGQGPEFLTYFQNEAQLDKSGLPSDRFFAERPEGSVSTLKIQRTQQEDSAVYLCASSFYNEQFFGPGTRLTVL.